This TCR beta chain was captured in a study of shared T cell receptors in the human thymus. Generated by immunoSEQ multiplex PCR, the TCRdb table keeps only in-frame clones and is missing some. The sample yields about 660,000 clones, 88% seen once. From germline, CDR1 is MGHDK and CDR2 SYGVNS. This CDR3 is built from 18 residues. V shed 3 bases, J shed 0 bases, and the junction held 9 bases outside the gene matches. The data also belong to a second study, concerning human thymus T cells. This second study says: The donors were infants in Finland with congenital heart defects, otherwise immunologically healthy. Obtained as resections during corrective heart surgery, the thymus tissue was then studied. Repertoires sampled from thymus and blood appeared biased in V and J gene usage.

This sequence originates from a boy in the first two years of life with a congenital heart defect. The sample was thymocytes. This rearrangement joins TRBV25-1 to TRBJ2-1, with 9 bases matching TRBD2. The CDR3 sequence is CASSDPLAGISSYNEQFF. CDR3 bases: TGTGCCAGCAGTGACCCCCTAGCGGGAATCAGCTCCTACAATGAGCAGTTCTTC. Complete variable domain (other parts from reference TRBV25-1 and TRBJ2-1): EADIYQTPRYLVIGTGKKITLECSQTMGHDKMYWYQQDPGMELHLIHYSYGVNSTEKGDLSSESTVSRIRTEHFPLTLESARPSHTSQYLCASSDPLAGISSYNEQFFGPGTRLTVL.